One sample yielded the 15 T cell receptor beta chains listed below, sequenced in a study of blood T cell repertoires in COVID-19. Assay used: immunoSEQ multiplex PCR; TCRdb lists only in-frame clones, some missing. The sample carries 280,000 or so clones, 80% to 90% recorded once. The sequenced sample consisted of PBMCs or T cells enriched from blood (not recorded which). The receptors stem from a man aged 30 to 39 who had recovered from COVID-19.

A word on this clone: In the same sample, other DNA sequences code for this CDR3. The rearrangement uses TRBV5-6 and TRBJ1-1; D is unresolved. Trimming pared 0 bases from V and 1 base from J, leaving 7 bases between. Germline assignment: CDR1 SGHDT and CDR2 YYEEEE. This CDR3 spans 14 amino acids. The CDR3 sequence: CASSLGRRNTEAFF. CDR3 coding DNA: TGTGCCAGCAGCTTGGGTAGGAGGAACACTGAAGCTTTCTTT.

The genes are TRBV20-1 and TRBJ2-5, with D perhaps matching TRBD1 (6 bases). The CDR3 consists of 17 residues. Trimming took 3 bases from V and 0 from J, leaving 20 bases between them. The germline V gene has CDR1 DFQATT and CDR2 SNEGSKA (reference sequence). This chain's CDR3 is CSASGITDSLNQETQYF. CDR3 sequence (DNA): TGCAGTGCTAGTGGAATTACGGACAGTTTGAACCAAGAGACCCAGTACTTC.

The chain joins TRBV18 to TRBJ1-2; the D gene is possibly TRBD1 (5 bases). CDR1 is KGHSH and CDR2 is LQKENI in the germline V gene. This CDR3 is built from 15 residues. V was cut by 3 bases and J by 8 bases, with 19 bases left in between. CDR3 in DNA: TGTGCCAGCTCACCGGATCAGGGTGCGGCTGAGGGCTACACCTTC. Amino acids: CASSPDQGAAEGYTF.

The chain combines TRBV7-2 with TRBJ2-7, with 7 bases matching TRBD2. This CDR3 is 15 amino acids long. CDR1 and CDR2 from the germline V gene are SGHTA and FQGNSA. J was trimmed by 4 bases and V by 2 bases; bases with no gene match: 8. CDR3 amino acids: CASSLSSGVGYEQYF. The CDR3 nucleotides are TGTGCCAGCAGCTTATCCAGCGGGGTGGGGTACGAGCAGTACTTC.

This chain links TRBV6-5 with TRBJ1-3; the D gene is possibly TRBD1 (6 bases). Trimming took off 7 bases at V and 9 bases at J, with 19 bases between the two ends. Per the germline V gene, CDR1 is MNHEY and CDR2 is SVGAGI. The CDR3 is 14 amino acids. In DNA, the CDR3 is TGTGCCAGCACCCCGGGGGGGGCGTCGATCACCATATATTTT. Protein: CASTPGGASITIYF.

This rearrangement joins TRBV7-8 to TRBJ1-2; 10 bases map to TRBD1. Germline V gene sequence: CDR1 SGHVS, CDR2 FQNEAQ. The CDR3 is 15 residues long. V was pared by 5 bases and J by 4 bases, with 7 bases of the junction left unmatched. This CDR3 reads CASSPGQGMGYGYTF. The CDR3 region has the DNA TGTGCCAGCAGCCCGGGACAGGGGATGGGCTATGGCTACACCTTC.

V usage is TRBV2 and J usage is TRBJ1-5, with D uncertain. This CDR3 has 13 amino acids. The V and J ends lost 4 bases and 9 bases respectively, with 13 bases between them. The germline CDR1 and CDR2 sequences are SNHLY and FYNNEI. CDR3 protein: CASSGSTGWPQHF. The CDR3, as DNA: TGTGCCAGCAGTGGAAGTACGGGTTGGCCCCAGCATTTT. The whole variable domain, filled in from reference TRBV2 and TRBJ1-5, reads EPEVTQTPSHQVTQMGQEVILRCVPISNHLYFYWYRQILGQKVEFLVSFYNNEISEKSEIFDDQFSVERPDGSNFTLKIRSTKLEDSAMYFCASSGSTGWPQHFGDGTRLSIL.

In nucleotides, the CDR3 is TGTGCCAGCAGCCAAGGGCCGCAGTCCTTTTACGAGCAGTACTTC. Residues: CASSQGPQSFYEQYF. This chain uses TRBV14 with TRBJ2-7; D call uncertain. This CDR3 is built from 15 residues. Trimming cost V 1 base and J 4 bases, with 14 bases left between them. CDR1 and CDR2 from the germline V gene are SGHDN and FVKESK.

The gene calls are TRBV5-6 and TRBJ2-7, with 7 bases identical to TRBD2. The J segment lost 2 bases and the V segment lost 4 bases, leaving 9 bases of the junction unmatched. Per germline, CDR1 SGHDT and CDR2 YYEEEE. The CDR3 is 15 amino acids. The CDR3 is CASSPGTILPYEQYF. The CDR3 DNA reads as TGTGCCAGCAGCCCCGGGACTATCCTACCCTACGAGCAGTACTTC.

As DNA, the CDR3 is TGTGCCAGCAGGGGACAGGGTGGCTCCTACGAGCAGTACTTC. As protein: CASRGQGGSYEQYF. The chain recombines TRBV27 with TRBJ2-7, with 9 bases identical to TRBD1. The CDR3 covers 14 residues. The V gene end was trimmed by 6 bases and the J gene end by 0 bases; junction bases not matched to a gene: 3. Germline CDR1 and CDR2: MNHEY and SMNVEV (reference sequence).

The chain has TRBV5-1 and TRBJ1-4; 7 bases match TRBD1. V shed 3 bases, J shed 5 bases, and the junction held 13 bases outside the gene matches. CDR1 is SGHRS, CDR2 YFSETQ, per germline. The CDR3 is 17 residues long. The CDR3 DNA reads TGCGCCAGCAGCTCGGCGAAGACAGGGTGGGGGAATGAAAAACTGTTTTTT. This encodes CASSSAKTGWGNEKLFF.

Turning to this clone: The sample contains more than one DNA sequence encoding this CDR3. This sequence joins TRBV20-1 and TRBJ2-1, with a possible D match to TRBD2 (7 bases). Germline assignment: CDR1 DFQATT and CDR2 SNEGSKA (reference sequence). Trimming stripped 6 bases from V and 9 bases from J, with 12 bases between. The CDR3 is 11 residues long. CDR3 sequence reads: CSANREGEQFF. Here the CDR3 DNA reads TGCAGTGCGAACAGGGAGGGTGAGCAGTTCTTC.

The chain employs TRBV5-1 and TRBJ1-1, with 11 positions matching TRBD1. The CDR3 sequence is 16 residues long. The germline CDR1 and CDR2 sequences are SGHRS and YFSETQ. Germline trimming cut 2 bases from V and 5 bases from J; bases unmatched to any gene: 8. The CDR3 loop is CASSFWTGGRRTEAFF. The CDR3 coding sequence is TGCGCCAGCAGCTTTTGGACAGGGGGCAGAAGGACTGAAGCTTTCTTT.

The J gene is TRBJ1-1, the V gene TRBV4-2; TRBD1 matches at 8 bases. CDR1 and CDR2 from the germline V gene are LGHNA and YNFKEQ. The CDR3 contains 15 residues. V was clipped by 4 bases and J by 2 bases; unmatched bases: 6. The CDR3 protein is CASSLHGQGNTEAFF. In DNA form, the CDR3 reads TGTGCCAGCAGCCTACACGGACAGGGCAACACTGAAGCTTTCTTT.

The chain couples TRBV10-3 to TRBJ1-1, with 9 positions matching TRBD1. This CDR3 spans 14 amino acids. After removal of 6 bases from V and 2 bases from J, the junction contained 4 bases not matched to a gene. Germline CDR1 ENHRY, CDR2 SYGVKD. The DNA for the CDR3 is TGTGCCATCAGCGACAGGGGGGGAAACACTGAAGCTTTCTTT. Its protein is CAISDRGGNTEAFF.